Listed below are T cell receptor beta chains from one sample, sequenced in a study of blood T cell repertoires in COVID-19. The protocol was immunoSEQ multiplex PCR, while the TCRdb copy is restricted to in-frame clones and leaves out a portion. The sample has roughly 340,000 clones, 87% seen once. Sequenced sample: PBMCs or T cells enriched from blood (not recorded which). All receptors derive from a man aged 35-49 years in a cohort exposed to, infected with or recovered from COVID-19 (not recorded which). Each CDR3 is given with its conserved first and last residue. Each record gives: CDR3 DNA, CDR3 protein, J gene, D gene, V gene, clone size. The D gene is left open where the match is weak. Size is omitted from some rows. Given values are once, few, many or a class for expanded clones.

cdr3_nt: TGTGCCAGCAGCTTAGATTTCGCGGGAGGGTCAGATACGCAGTATTTT
cdr3_aa: CASSLDFAGGSDTQYF
j_call: TRBJ2-3
d_call: TRBD2
v_call: TRBV11-2
clone_size: -

cdr3_nt: TGTGCCAGCAGCTTAAACAGGGGAAACACTGAAGCTTTCTTT
cdr3_aa: CASSLNRGNTEAFF
j_call: TRBJ1-1
d_call: TRBD1
v_call: TRBV11-1
clone_size: -

cdr3_nt: TGTGCCAGTAGTCTCACCGACAGGGTTTTCGATGAGCAGTTCTTC
cdr3_aa: CASSLTDRVFDEQFF
j_call: TRBJ2-1
d_call: TRBD1
v_call: TRBV19
clone_size: -

cdr3_nt: TGTGCCAGCAGCCGAAGAGATAGCGAAGTCTTC
cdr3_aa: CASSRRDSEVF
j_call: TRBJ2-1
d_call: -
v_call: TRBV11-2
clone_size: -

cdr3_nt: TGTGCCAGCAGTGAGGGAGGCGGGAGCAATGAGCAGTTCTTC
cdr3_aa: CASSEGGGSNEQFF
j_call: TRBJ2-1
d_call: TRBD2
v_call: TRBV6-4
clone_size: -

cdr3_nt: TGTGCTAGCAGTTTGGGGAGGTACACTGAAGCTTTCTTT
cdr3_aa: CASSLGRYTEAFF
j_call: TRBJ1-1
d_call: -
v_call: TRBV6-2/TRBV6-3
clone_size: few

cdr3_nt: TGTGCCAGCAGCTTAGCGAGGCTAGCGGTCTACGAGCAGTACTTC
cdr3_aa: CASSLARLAVYEQYF
j_call: TRBJ2-7
d_call: TRBD2
v_call: TRBV7-8
clone_size: -

cdr3_nt: TGTGCCAGCAGCCCCCCCAAAGGAGTACTCATGAACACTGAAGCTTTCTTT
cdr3_aa: CASSPPKGVLMNTEAFF
j_call: TRBJ1-1
d_call: -
v_call: TRBV14
clone_size: -

cdr3_nt: TGTGCCAGTAGTTTGACGACCGGGAGACACCCCTATGGCTACACCTTC
cdr3_aa: CASSLTTGRHPYGYTF
j_call: TRBJ1-2
d_call: -
v_call: TRBV19
clone_size: few

cdr3_nt: TGTGCCAGCAGCTTGGTTGGCACTAAAGCCCACGAGCAGTACTTC
cdr3_aa: CASSLVGTKAHEQYF
j_call: TRBJ2-7
d_call: -
v_call: TRBV5-4
clone_size: -

cdr3_nt: TGCAGCGCCGGCACTAGCGGGGTAATCGGGGACGGGGAGCTGTTTTTT
cdr3_aa: CSAGTSGVIGDGELFF
j_call: TRBJ2-2
d_call: TRBD2
v_call: TRBV29-1
clone_size: -

cdr3_nt: TGCAGCCCCCGGCTAGCGGCTGACAATGAGCAGTTCTTC
cdr3_aa: CSPRLAADNEQFF
j_call: TRBJ2-1
d_call: TRBD2
v_call: TRBV29-1
clone_size: -

cdr3_nt: TGCAGCGCTTCGACAGGGCGGGCCGGGGAGCTGTTTTTT
cdr3_aa: CSASTGRAGELFF
j_call: TRBJ2-2
d_call: TRBD1
v_call: TRBV29-1
clone_size: -

cdr3_nt: TGCGCCAGCAGTGAGATCGCGGGAATCCAGTTCTTC
cdr3_aa: CASSEIAGIQFF
j_call: TRBJ2-1
d_call: -
v_call: TRBV10-2
clone_size: -

cdr3_nt: TGTGCCAGCAGGCAGGGTGGCACAGATACGCAGTATTTT
cdr3_aa: CASRQGGTDTQYF
j_call: TRBJ2-3
d_call: -
v_call: TRBV6-5
clone_size: -

cdr3_nt: TGCGCCAGCAGTCCTAGCGGGAGATCCCACGAGCAGTACTTC
cdr3_aa: CASSPSGRSHEQYF
j_call: TRBJ2-7
d_call: TRBD2
v_call: TRBV10-2
clone_size: -

cdr3_nt: TGTGCCAGCAGCGTAGCTACGGGCAGGGACTACGAGCAGTACTTC
cdr3_aa: CASSVATGRDYEQYF
j_call: TRBJ2-7
d_call: -
v_call: TRBV9
clone_size: -

cdr3_nt: TGTGCCAGCAGTACCCTGACAGGGGGGAACTATGGCTACACCTTC
cdr3_aa: CASSTLTGGNYGYTF
j_call: TRBJ1-2
d_call: TRBD1
v_call: TRBV6-5
clone_size: -